Presented here are 28 T cell receptor beta chains from one specimen sequenced in a study of cytomegalovirus exposure and HLA in healthy donors. The PCR used 60 Vbeta and 13 Jbeta primers. The protocol was immunoSEQ multiplex PCR, while the TCRdb copy is restricted to in-frame clones and leaves out a portion. The sample holds under 200,000 clones; over 80% are singletons and the top ten take about 2%. The sequencing sample was made of PBMCs. The receptors stem from a human donor in good health.

This clone was counted a few times. V gene TRBV27 combines with J gene TRBJ2-3; weak D call: TRBD2 (6 bases). The germline CDR1 and CDR2 sequences are MNHEY and SMNVEV (reference sequence). The ends were cut back, 5 bases at V and 0 bases at J, with 6 bases in the middle. The CDR3 totals 13 residues. The chain's CDR3 is CASSGGSTDTQYF. CDR3 coding DNA: TGTGCCAGCAGTGGAGGGAGCACAGATACGCAGTATTTT.

This clone turned up a few times. V is TRBV5-6 and J is TRBJ2-2, with D maybe TRBD2 (5 bases). The V and J ends lost 6 bases and 1 base respectively, with 16 bases between them. CDR1 SGHDT and CDR2 YYEEEE come from the germline V gene. CDR3 size: 16 residues. This CDR3 is CASTDFGLVNTGELFF. The CDR3 DNA is TGTGCCAGCACCGATTTCGGACTGGTGAACACCGGGGAGCTGTTTTTT.

The chain links TRBV5-5 to TRBJ2-5; D not certain. This CDR3 comprises 13 residues. CDR1 is SGHKS and CDR2 is YYEKEE in the germline V gene (reference sequence). Trimming removed 1 base from V and 10 bases from J, with 14 bases in between. CDR3 sequence: CASSLMAGEDQYF. The CDR3 DNA sequence: TGTGCCAGCAGCTTGATGGCCGGAGAGGACCAGTACTTC.

The J gene is TRBJ2-5, the V gene TRBV29-1; 9 bases are shared with TRBD1. The CDR3 totals 13 residues. The trim removed 2 bases at V and 5 bases at J, leaving 3 bases unmatched. CDR1 SQVTM and CDR2 ANQGSEA come from the germline V gene. The DNA of the CDR3 is TGCAGCGTTGAATACAGGGGGCGGGAGACCCAGTACTTC. It codes for CSVEYRGRETQYF.

With respect to this clone: A read error may produce the germline difference seen at one junction end. The chain recombines TRBV2 with TRBJ1-2; D may be TRBD1 (5 bases). Germline V gene sequence: CDR1 SNHLY, CDR2 FYNNEI. The CDR3 length is 11 residues. The CDR3 coding sequence is TGTGCCAGCGTTCAGGGCAATGGCTACCCCTTC. Amino acids: CASVQGNGYPF. The full variable domain, rest sourced from reference TRBV2 and TRBJ1-2, is EPEVTQTPSHQVTQMGQEVILRCVPISNHLYFYWYRQILGQKVEFLVSFYNNEISEKSEIFDDQFSVERPDGSNFTLKIRSTKLEDSAMYFCASVQGNGYPFGSGTRLTVV.

The gene calls are TRBV18 and TRBJ1-2; D perhaps matches TRBD1 (6 bases). Germline V lookup: CDR1 KGHSH, CDR2 LQKENI. This CDR3 is 14 amino acids long. V was trimmed by 3 bases and J by 5 bases, leaving 13 bases between them. DNA for the CDR3: TGTGCCAGCTCACCTTTGGACAGTCCATATGGCTACACCTTC. This gives the protein CASSPLDSPYGYTF.

This clone turned up a few times. The rearrangement links TRBV2 to TRBJ1-1, with no clear D. There are 13 residues in the CDR3. Trimming left V 7 bases short and J 0 bases short, with 9 bases between. Per germline, CDR1 SNHLY and CDR2 FYNNEI. The CDR3 reads CASTTTVNTEAFF. For the CDR3, the DNA is TGTGCCAGCACCACCACAGTGAACACTGAAGCTTTCTTT.

V and J are TRBV6-6 and TRBJ2-1; 8 nucleotides match TRBD1. The germline V gene encodes CDR1 MNHNY and CDR2 SVGAGI (reference sequence). Trimming cost V 5 bases and J 6 bases; bases outside gene matches: 12. The CDR3 has 16 amino acids. As DNA, the CDR3 is TGTGCCAGCAGTACGGCGGGACAGGTCGATTCCAATGAGCAGTTCTTC. Translation: CASSTAGQVDSNEQFF.

The J gene is TRBJ1-5, the V gene TRBV6-1, with no clear D. The V and J ends lost 7 bases and 0 bases respectively, with 13 bases between them. Germline V lookup: CDR1 MNHNS, CDR2 SASEGT. CDR3 length equals 15 residues. The CDR3 DNA reads as TGTGCCAGCACCCCCGGAGCGAATAGCAATCAGCCCCAGCATTTT. It translates to CASTPGANSNQPQHF.

The chain employs TRBV2 and TRBJ1-1, with 9 bases fitting TRBD1. The trim removed 6 bases at V and 3 bases at J, leaving 2 bases unmatched. Germline loops: CDR1 SNHLY, CDR2 FYNNEI. This CDR3 comprises 13 residues. CDR3 residues: CASSRTGDTEAFF. DNA of the CDR3: TGTGCCAGCAGCCGGACAGGGGACACTGAAGCTTTCTTT.

This clone came up a few times. This chain joins TRBV25-1 and TRBJ2-5; TRBD1 matches 9 bases. CDR1 is MGHDK and CDR2 is SYGVNS in the germline V gene. Losses at the gene ends were 3 bases for V and 1 base for J; bases not matched to a gene: 12. CDR3 length: 18 residues. The CDR3 sequence: CASSDKLGGQGSQETQYF. CDR3 DNA sequence: TGTGCCAGCAGTGATAAATTGGGCGGACAGGGGTCCCAAGAGACCCAGTACTTC.

The chain links TRBV7-6 to TRBJ2-2; D is undetermined. This CDR3 is built from 15 residues. Germline lookup yields CDR1 SGHVS and CDR2 FNYEAQ. The V end lost 3 bases, the J end lost 6 bases, and 14 bases lay between the germline ends. The CDR3 sequence: CASSLRSPGSGELFF. For the CDR3, the DNA is TGTGCCAGCAGCTTGAGGAGCCCGGGTTCCGGGGAGCTGTTTTTT.

This clone was seen more than once but under ten times. The rearrangement links TRBV7-2 to TRBJ2-7; 10 nucleotides align to TRBD1. The CDR3 extends over 14 amino acids. Germline CDR1 reads SGHTA; CDR2 reads FQGNSA. V trimming: 3 bases; J trimming: 4 bases; junction bases outside the gene matches: 3. The DNA of the CDR3 is TGTGCCAGCAGCTTTGGACAGGGGGGGTACGAGCAGTACTTC. Amino acid sequence: CASSFGQGGYEQYF.

This rearrangement joins TRBV5-6 to TRBJ1-2; 11 bases are a match to TRBD1. V shed 2 bases, J shed 10 bases, and the junction held 4 bases outside the gene matches. CDR1 and CDR2 from the germline V gene are SGHDT and YYEEEE. The CDR3 loop spans 13 amino acids. CDR3 region: CASSLWDRGFYTF. The CDR3 DNA sequence: TGTGCCAGCAGCTTATGGGACAGGGGGTTCTACACCTTC.

V usage is TRBV11-1 and J usage is TRBJ2-1, with 10 bases fitting TRBD2. The CDR3 is 17 amino acids. The germline V gene encodes CDR1 SGHAT and CDR2 FQDESV (reference sequence). Unmatched junction bases numbered 3, after V lost 1 base and J lost 0 bases. The CDR3 reads CASSLESGGASYNEQFF. The CDR3 nucleotides read TGTGCCAGCAGCTTAGAAAGCGGGGGGGCCTCCTACAATGAGCAGTTCTTC.

The chain employs TRBV6-4 and TRBJ1-1; possible D gene TRBD1, 6 bases. Deletions cut 6 bases from V and 3 bases from J, with 17 bases between. This CDR3 comprises 15 residues. The V gene's germline CDR1 is MRHNA and CDR2 SNTAGT. The CDR3 is CASRRSRGSYTEAFF. As DNA, the CDR3 is TGTGCCAGCAGACGATCCAGGGGATCGTACACTGAAGCTTTCTTT.

This clone showed up just a few times. The chain employs TRBV6-5 and TRBJ1-2; D perhaps matches TRBD1 (6 bases). Trimming removed 5 bases at V and 0 bases at J, with 10 bases between. The CDR3 extends over 14 amino acids. CDR1 is MNHEY and CDR2 is SVGAGI in the germline V gene. The CDR3 here is CASSRDTPNYGYTF. The CDR3 region has the DNA TGTGCCAGCAGTAGGGACACCCCTAACTATGGCTACACCTTC.

The chain joins TRBV7-9 to TRBJ2-2; D is unclear. The CDR3 loop spans 12 amino acids. CDR1 and CDR2 from the germline V gene are SEHNR and FQNEAQ (reference sequence). The CDR3 coding sequence is TGTTCCATCCCGTTTTCCCCCGGGGAGCTGTTTTTT. This translates into CSIPFSPGELFF.

The rearrangement joins TRBV7-2 to TRBJ1-2; the D is unclear. The germline V gene has CDR1 SGHTA and CDR2 FQGNSA. V lost 0 bases to trimming and J lost 6 bases, with 8 bases between them. The CDR3 extends over 13 amino acids. The CDR3 reads CASSLASANGYTF. The CDR3 coding sequence is TGTGCCAGCAGCTTAGCGTCAGCGAATGGCTACACCTTC.

The V gene is TRBV5-1, the J gene TRBJ2-3; D perhaps matches TRBD2 (5 bases). The length of the CDR3 is 14 residues. Germline values: CDR1 SGHRS, CDR2 YFSETQ. V gave up 5 bases and J gave up 4 bases, with 14 bases separating them. This CDR3 is CASSDQRSADTQYF. As DNA, the CDR3 is TGCGCCAGCAGTGACCAGCGGTCGGCAGATACGCAGTATTTT. Based on the CDR3 plus reference TRBV5-1 and TRBJ2-3, the full variable domain is KAGVTQTPRYLIKTRGQQVTLSCSPISGHRSVSWYQQTPGQGLQFLFEYFSETQRNKGNFPGRFSGRQFSNSRSEMNVSTLELGDSALYLCASSDQRSADTQYFGPGTRLTVL.

This CDR3 reads CASGLALRGNYEQYF. The CDR3 DNA reads TGTGCTAGTGGTTTGGCCCTAAGAGGAAACTACGAGCAGTACTTC. The rearrangement joins TRBV12-5 to TRBJ2-7; no definite D call. Trimming removed 1 base at V and 3 bases at J, with 13 bases between. The CDR3 contains 15 residues. Germline CDR1 LGHNT, CDR2 FRNRAP.

J is TRBJ2-1 and V is TRBV5-1, with 8 positions matching TRBD1. Per germline, CDR1 SGHRS and CDR2 YFSETQ. There are 14 residues in the CDR3. V lost 3 bases to trimming and J lost 5 bases; unmatched junction nucleotides: 4. The CDR3 is CASSWGQVHNEQFF. In nucleotides, the CDR3 is TGCGCCAGCAGCTGGGGACAGGTACACAATGAGCAGTTCTTC.

This sequence joins TRBV7-2 and TRBJ1-1, with 10 positions matching TRBD1. The CDR3 is 15 amino acids. The V and J ends lost 4 bases and 0 bases, in that order; junction bases with no gene match: 2. The germline V gene encodes CDR1 SGHTA and CDR2 FQGNSA. The CDR3 sequence is CASSWDRGMNTEAFF. CDR3 coding DNA: TGTGCCAGCAGCTGGGACAGGGGCATGAACACTGAAGCTTTCTTT.

This chain connects TRBV4-3 to TRBJ2-7, with 11 bases aligning to TRBD1. Germline CDR1 reads LGHNA; CDR2 reads YSLEER. With V trimmed by 4 bases and J by 2 bases, 4 bases remained unmatched. The CDR3 is 15 residues long. The CDR3 DNA reads as TGCGCCAGCAGCCCGGACAGGGGGCTGACCTACGAGCAGTACTTC. Encoded protein: CASSPDRGLTYEQYF.

This clone showed up just a few times. The V call is TRBV2, the J call TRBJ1-5, with D possibly being TRBD1 (5 bases). Trimming took 4 bases from V and 0 from J, leaving 13 bases between them. The germline CDR1 and CDR2 sequences are SNHLY and FYNNEI. This CDR3 has 16 amino acids. CDR3 loop: CASSAGPVNSNQPQHF. The DNA for the CDR3 is TGTGCCAGCAGTGCAGGGCCTGTGAATAGCAATCAGCCCCAGCATTTT.

The table lists this clone with a count of one. CDR3 in DNA: TGTGCCAGCAGCTTGTTCGCCGGGACAGACACAGATACGCAGTATTTT. It specifies CASSLFAGTDTDTQYF. This chain uses TRBV7-8 with TRBJ2-3; 7 nucleotides match TRBD1. The V gene end was trimmed by 3 bases and the J gene end by 2 bases; junction bases not matched to a gene: 8. Germline loops: CDR1 SGHVS, CDR2 FQNEAQ. This CDR3 has 16 amino acids.

V usage is TRBV27 and J usage is TRBJ2-1; D may be TRBD2 (5 bases). Germline V CDR1 and CDR2: MNHEY, SMNVEV (reference sequence). There are 14 residues in the CDR3. Trimming removed 7 bases at V and 3 bases at J, with 13 bases between. The CDR3, as DNA: TGTGCCAGCATGCGGGCGGAGAACTACAATGAGCAGTTCTTC. It is translated as CASMRAENYNEQFF.

The V and J genes are TRBV4-1 and TRBJ2-5; TRBD1 matches 12 bases. V lost 0 bases and J lost 5; bases outside the gene matches: 7. The germline gives CDR1 MGHRA, CDR2 YSYEKL. CDR3 length equals 17 residues. The CDR3 region is CASSQDWGTGGAETQYF. The CDR3, as DNA: TGCGCCAGCAGCCAAGATTGGGGGACAGGGGGCGCTGAGACCCAGTACTTC.